These 15 T cell receptor beta chains were sequenced from one sample in a study of beta chain features in type 1 diabetes. Investigators reverse transcribed all isolated RNA, so they sequenced expressed TCRB transcripts. Data came from immunoSEQ multiplex PCR; TCRdb stores just in-frame clones and leaves some out. The sample contains over 700,000 clones, 15% to 20% of which appear only once. Sequencing was performed on naive CD4+ T cells from blood. Receptor source: a woman between 18 and 30 years old in good health.

This clone was detected a few times. The V call is TRBV6-1, the J call TRBJ2-7; 8 bases line up with TRBD2. The CDR3 covers 14 residues. Trimming removed 5 bases from V and 5 bases from J; junction bases left unmatched: 8. Germline lookup yields CDR1 MNHNS and CDR2 SASEGT. The CDR3 bases are TGTGCCAGCAGTAGCGGGAGACTAGTCCACGAGCAGTACTTC. It codes for CASSSGRLVHEQYF.

This clone was counted only a few times. This rearrangement joins TRBV27 to TRBJ2-1, with 9 nucleotides matching TRBD1. J lost 8 bases, V lost 5 bases, and 16 bases had no gene match. CDR3 size: 17 residues. Germline CDR1 reads MNHEY; CDR2 reads SMNVEV (reference sequence). The CDR3 reads CASSPNRDRVFSYEQFF. CDR3 nucleotide sequence: TGTGCCAGCAGTCCGAACCGGGACAGGGTATTTTCTTATGAGCAGTTCTTC.

A word on this clone: The sample holds other DNA sequences that translate to the same CDR3. The CDR3 sequence: CSVERGGNEQFF. CDR3 nucleotides: TGCAGCGTTGAGAGGGGCGGGAATGAGCAGTTCTTC. The chain uses TRBV29-1 and TRBJ2-1, with D perhaps being TRBD1 or TRBD2 (5 bases each). CDR3 length: 12 amino acids. Germline V gives CDR1 SQVTM, CDR2 ANQGSEA. With 3 bases removed from V and 7 bases from J, the gap between germline ends came to 10 bases.

Points on this clone: Other DNA variants within this sample encode the same CDR3. The chain couples TRBV28 to TRBJ2-7; D is uncertain. The germline V gene encodes CDR1 MDHEN and CDR2 SYDVKM. CDR3 length: 14 residues. V dropped 2 bases and J dropped 3 bases, with 11 bases sitting between them. DNA for the CDR3: TGTGCCAGCAGTTTAGGGCAGGCTCGCTACGAGCAGTACTTC. It translates to CASSLGQARYEQYF.

This clone was observed a handful of times. CDR3 bases: TGTGCCAGCAGCCGGGACGTGGGTAACACCGGGGAGCTGTTTTTT. It encodes CASSRDVGNTGELFF. The chain carries TRBV5-4 and TRBJ2-2; perhaps D is TRBD1 or TRBD2 (5 bases each). The CDR3 has 15 amino acids. Germline V gives CDR1 SGHNT, CDR2 YYREEE (reference sequence). V shed 4 bases and J shed 2 bases, with 12 bases lying between them. Using reference TRBV5-4 and TRBJ2-2 for the parts outside the CDR3, the full variable domain is ETGVTQSPTHLIKTRGQQVTLRCSSQSGHNTVSWYQQALGQGPQFIFQYYREEENGRGNFPPRFSGLQFPNYSSELNVNALELDDSALYLCASSRDVGNTGELFFGEGSRLTVL.

This sequence joins TRBV7-8 and TRBJ2-5; D gene uncertain. CDR1 SGHVS and CDR2 FQNEAQ come from the germline V gene. The CDR3 is made up of 16 amino acids. V lost 0 bases and J 2 bases, leaving 13 bases between the germline ends. This chain's CDR3 is CASSLATARLQETQYF. CDR3 DNA sequence: TGTGCCAGCAGCTTAGCTACTGCCCGGTTGCAAGAGACCCAGTACTTC.

V and J are TRBV5-1 and TRBJ2-5, with 7 bases lining up with TRBD1. With 4 bases clipped from V and 4 bases from J, the junction kept 13 bases outside the gene matches. Germline CDR1 SGHRS, CDR2 YFSETQ. The CDR3 consists of 16 residues. The CDR3 nucleotides are TGCGCCAGCAGCCCTCTGGACAGGAGGACTGGAGAGACCCAGTACTTC. Protein sequence: CASSPLDRRTGETQYF.

A single count supports this clone. Germline and junction disagree at one end, which may indicate a read error. The chain carries TRBV27 and TRBJ1-1, with 8 bases aligning to TRBD1. Germline CDR1 and CDR2: MNHEY and SMNVEV (reference sequence). The CDR3 totals 16 residues. CDR3: CSSSPHSGTGNTEAFF. The DNA of the CDR3 is TGTTCCAGCAGTCCTCATTCCGGGACAGGGAACACTGAAGCTTTCTTT.

The rearrangement joins TRBV11-2 to TRBJ2-1; D unresolved. The V end was cut by 2 bases, the J end by 0 bases, with 8 bases between. There are 15 residues in the CDR3. Germline V gene lookup returns CDR1 SGHAT and CDR2 FQNNGV. CDR3: CASSLREVSYNEQFF. Written as DNA, the CDR3 is TGTGCCAGCAGCTTACGTGAGGTCTCCTACAATGAGCAGTTCTTC.

This clone showed up just a few times. The chain is built from TRBV6-5 and TRBJ2-7; 7 nucleotides line up with TRBD1. CDR1 MNHEY and CDR2 SVGAGI come from the germline V gene. CDR3 length equals 14 residues. V lost 6 bases, J lost 1 base, and 6 bases stayed unmatched. CDR3 DNA: TGTGCCAGCAGGCCAACAGGGGAATCCTACGAGCAGTACTTC. Amino acid sequence: CASRPTGESYEQYF.

About this clone itself: This sample also contains other DNA sequences that code for the same CDR3. This chain joins TRBV9 and TRBJ2-1; 13 nucleotides align to TRBD2. The CDR3 is 16 residues long. In germline, CDR1 is SGDLS, CDR2 YYNGEE. The ends lost 0 bases at V and 7 bases at J; junction bases unmatched: 4. The CDR3, as DNA: TGTGCCAGCAGCGTAGAGGGACTAGCGGGGAATAATGAGCAGTTCTTC. Residues: CASSVEGLAGNNEQFF.

This clone was counted a few times. J is TRBJ1-3 and V is TRBV7-2; 8 nucleotides match TRBD1. Germline assignment: CDR1 SGHTA and CDR2 FQGNSA. This CDR3 comprises 14 residues. With V trimmed by 7 bases and J by 2 bases, 4 bases remained unmatched. The CDR3 coding sequence is TGTGCCAGCACGGACAGGGCGGCTGGAAACACCATATATTTT. Protein: CASTDRAAGNTIYF.

This chain links TRBV5-1 with TRBJ2-2; perhaps D is TRBD1 or TRBD2 (5 bases each). V shed 0 bases and J shed 3 bases, with 15 bases lying between them. Germline V gives CDR1 SGHRS, CDR2 YFSETQ. This CDR3 spans 17 amino acids. The CDR3 reads CASSLAGAGHYTGELFF. Written as DNA, the CDR3 is TGCGCCAGCAGCTTGGCCGGGGCAGGACACTACACCGGGGAGCTGTTTTTT.

The chain has TRBV4-3 and TRBJ2-1; D unresolved. Germline CDR1 and CDR2: LGHNA and YSLEER. The CDR3 has 14 residues. Trimming removed 6 bases at V and 9 bases at J, with 18 bases between. The CDR3 spells CASSPQPRSPEQFF. CDR3 in DNA: TGCGCCAGCAGTCCACAGCCTCGGTCGCCTGAGCAGTTCTTC.

This clone has just a few counts. This sequence joins TRBV15 and TRBJ2-7, with 10 bases identical to TRBD2. The germline V gene encodes CDR1 LNHNV and CDR2 YYDKDF (reference sequence). Germline trimming cut 3 bases from V and 3 bases from J; bases unmatched to any gene: 5. The CDR3 length is 15 residues. CDR3 region: CATSREASGSYEQYF. Written as DNA, the CDR3 is TGTGCCACCAGCAGGGAGGCTAGCGGGAGCTACGAGCAGTACTTC.